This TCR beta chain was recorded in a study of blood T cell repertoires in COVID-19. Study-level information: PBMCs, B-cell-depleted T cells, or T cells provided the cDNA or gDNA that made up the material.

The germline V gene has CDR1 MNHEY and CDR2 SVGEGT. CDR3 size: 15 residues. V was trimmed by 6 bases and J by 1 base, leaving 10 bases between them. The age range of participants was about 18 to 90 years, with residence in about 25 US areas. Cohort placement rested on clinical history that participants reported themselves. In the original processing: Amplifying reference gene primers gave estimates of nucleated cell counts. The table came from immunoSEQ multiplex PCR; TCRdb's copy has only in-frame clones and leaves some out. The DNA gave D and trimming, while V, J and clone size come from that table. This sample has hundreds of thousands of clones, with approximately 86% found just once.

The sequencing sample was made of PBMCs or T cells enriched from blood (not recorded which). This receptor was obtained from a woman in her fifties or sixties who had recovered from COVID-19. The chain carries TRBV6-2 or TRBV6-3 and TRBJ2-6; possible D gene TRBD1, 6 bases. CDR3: CASSPTGSGANVLTF. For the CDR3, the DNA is TGTGCCAGCAGCCCAACAGGGTCTGGGGCCAACGTCCTGACTTTC.